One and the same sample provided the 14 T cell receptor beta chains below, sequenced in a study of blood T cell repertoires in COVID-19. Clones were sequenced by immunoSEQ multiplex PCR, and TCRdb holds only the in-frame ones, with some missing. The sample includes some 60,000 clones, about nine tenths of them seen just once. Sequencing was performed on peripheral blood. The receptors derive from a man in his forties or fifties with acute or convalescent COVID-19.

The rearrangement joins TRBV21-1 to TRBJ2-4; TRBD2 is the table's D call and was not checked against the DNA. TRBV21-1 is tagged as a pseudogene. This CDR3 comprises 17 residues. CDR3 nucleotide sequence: TGTGCCAGCAGCAAGGTACCCCCCGTTGCACTGAGGAACATTCAGTACTTC. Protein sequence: CASSKVPPVALRNIQYF.

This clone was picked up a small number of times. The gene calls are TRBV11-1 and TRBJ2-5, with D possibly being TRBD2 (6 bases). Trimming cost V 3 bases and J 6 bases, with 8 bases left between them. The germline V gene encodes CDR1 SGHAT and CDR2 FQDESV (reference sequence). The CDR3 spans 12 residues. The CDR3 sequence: CASSLGGKTQYF. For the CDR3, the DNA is TGTGCCAGCAGCTTGGGCGGGAAGACCCAGTACTTC.

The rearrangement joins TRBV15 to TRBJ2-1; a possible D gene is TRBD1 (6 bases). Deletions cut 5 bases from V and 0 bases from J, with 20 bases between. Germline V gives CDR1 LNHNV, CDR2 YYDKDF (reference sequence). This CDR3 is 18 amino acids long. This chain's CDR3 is CATSVGLLRDNSYNEQFF. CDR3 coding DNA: TGTGCCACCAGCGTAGGACTGCTCCGGGACAACTCCTACAATGAGCAGTTCTTC.

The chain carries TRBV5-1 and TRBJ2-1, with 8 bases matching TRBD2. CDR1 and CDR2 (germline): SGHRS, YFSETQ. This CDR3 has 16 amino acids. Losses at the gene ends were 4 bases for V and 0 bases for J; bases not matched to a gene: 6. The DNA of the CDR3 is TGCGCCAGCAGCATTACGCTAGCGGGCTCCTACAATGAGCAGTTCTTC. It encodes CASSITLAGSYNEQFF.

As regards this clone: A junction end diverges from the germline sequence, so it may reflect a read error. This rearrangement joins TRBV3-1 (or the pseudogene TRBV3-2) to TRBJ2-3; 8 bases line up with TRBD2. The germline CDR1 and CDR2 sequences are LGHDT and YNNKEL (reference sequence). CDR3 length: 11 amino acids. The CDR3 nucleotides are TGTGCCAGCAGCGAAGCGGGAGTGGGCTTTTTT. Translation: CASSEAGVGFF.

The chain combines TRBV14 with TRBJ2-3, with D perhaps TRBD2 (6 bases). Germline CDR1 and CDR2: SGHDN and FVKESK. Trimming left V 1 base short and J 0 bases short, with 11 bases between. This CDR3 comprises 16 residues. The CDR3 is CASSQAAGTSTDTQYF. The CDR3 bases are TGTGCCAGCAGCCAAGCTGCGGGAACTAGCACAGATACGCAGTATTTT.

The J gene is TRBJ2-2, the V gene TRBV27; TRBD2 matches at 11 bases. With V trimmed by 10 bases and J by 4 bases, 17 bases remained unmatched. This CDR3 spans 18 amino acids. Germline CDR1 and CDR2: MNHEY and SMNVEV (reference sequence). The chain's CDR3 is CATYLRLAGTTITGELFF. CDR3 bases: TGTGCCACCTACCTAAGACTAGCGGGAACTACAATCACCGGGGAGCTGTTTTTT.

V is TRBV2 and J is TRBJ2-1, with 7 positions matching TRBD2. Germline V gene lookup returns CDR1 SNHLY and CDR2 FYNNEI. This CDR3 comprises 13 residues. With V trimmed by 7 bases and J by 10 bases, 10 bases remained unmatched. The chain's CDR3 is CASNYLAGEEQFF. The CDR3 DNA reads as TGTGCCAGCAACTACCTTGCGGGGGAGGAGCAGTTCTTC.

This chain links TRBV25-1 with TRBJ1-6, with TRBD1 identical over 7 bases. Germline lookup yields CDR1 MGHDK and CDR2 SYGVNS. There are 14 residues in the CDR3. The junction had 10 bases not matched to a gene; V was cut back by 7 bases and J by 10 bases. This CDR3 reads CASKEDRVSSPLHF. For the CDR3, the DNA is TGTGCCAGCAAAGAAGACAGGGTTTCATCACCCCTCCACTTT.

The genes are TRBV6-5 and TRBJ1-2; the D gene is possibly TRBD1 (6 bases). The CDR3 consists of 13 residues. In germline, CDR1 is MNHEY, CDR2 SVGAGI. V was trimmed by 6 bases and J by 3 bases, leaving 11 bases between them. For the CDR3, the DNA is TGTGCCAGCAGCCCGGGACAATACTATGGCTACACCTTC. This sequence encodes CASSPGQYYGYTF.

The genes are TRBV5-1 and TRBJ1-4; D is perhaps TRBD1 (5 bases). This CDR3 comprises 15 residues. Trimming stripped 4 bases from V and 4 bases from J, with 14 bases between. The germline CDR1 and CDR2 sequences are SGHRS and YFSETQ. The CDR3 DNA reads TGCGCCAGCAGCCCAGGTGGGGGACTTAATGAAAAACTGTTTTTT. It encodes CASSPGGGLNEKLFF.

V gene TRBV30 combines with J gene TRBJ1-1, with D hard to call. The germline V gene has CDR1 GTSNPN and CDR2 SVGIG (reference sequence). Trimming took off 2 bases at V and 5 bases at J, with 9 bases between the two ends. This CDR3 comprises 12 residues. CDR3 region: CAWSPGGTEAFF. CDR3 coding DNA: TGTGCCTGGAGTCCGGGAGGTACTGAAGCTTTCTTT.

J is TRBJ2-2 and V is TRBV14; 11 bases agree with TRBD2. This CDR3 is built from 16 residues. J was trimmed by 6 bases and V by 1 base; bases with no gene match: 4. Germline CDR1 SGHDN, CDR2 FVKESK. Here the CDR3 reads CASSQVDSGRAGELFF. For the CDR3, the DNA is TGTGCCAGCAGCCAAGTGGATAGCGGGAGGGCCGGGGAGCTGTTTTTT.

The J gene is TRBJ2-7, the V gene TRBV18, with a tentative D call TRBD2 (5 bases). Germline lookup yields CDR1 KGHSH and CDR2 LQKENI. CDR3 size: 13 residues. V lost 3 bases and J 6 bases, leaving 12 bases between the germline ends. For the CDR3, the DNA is TGTGCCAGCTCACCTCGAGGGAAAGGCGAGCAGTACTTC. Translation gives CASSPRGKGEQYF.